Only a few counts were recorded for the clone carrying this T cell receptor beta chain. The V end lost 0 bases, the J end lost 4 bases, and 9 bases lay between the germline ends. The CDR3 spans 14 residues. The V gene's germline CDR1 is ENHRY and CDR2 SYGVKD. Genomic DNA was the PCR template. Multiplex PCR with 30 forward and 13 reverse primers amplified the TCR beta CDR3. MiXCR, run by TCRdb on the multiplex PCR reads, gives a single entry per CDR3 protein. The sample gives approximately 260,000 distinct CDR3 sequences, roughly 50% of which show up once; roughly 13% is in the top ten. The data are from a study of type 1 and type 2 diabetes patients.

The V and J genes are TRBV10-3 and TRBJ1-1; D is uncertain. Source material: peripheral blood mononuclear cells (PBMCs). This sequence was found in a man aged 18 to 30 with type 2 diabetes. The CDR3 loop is CAISESWESTEAFF. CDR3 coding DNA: TGTGCCATCAGTGAGTCTTGGGAGAGCACTGAAGCTTTCTTT.